The present T cell receptor (beta chain) was sequenced within a study of cytomegalovirus exposure and HLA in healthy donors. Donors likely had unrecorded immune exposures despite being nominally healthy when sampled. V lost 3 bases and J lost 2; bases outside the gene matches: 10. CDR1 and CDR2 (germline): KGHSH, LQKENI. The CDR3 length is 17 residues. With 60 Vbeta and 13 Jbeta primers, the PCR was carried out. Here immunoSEQ multiplex PCR was the method, and the copy in TCRdb shows in-frame clones only, minus some. The table records some 78,000 clones, 75% to 90% of them present only once. Sample: PBMCs. V is TRBV18 and J is TRBJ2-1; 7 bases are shared with TRBD2. This TCR came from a man aged 50 to 59 in good health and CMV-seropositive. The CDR3 DNA reads as TGTGCCAGCTCACCTGCACCAAGACTAGCCGCCTACAATGAGCAGTTCTTC. Its translation: CASSPAPRLAAYNEQFF.